This record concerns one T cell receptor beta chain sequence. What it binds is unknown. The data derive from a study of CD8 T cells in ankylosing spondylitis. TCRdb independently ran MiXCR on the 5' RACE reads; one entry per CDR3 protein. Among around 390,000 distinct CDR3 sequences listed, approximately 20% were seen once. There are 16 residues in the CDR3. From germline, CDR1 is KGHSH and CDR2 LQKENI. V shed 3 bases, J shed 2 bases, and the junction held 6 bases outside the gene matches. Study observations and caveats: The study identified a TCR beta motif of seven or eight highly homologous variants that appeared characteristic of ankylosing spondylitis blood.

The specimen was blood, either unsorted or a sorted T cell fraction (not recorded which). This receptor was taken from a male donor with ankylosing spondylitis. The rearrangement uses TRBV18 and TRBJ2-1, with TRBD1 matching over 8 bases. The CDR3 region has the DNA TGTGCCAGCTCACCTCCGGGACAGGCGACCTACAATGAGCAGTTCTTC. This codes for CASSPPGQATYNEQFF.